This T cell receptor (beta chain) was retrieved from a study of CD4 T cells in relation to SARS-CoV-2 and coronaviruses. Background on the study: Shared crossreactive spike epitopes were mapped to their HLA restriction. Study findings and constraints: Monoreactive clones expanded significantly more to SARS-CoV-2 than crossreactive clones did. Crossreactivity was assessed only for spike protein, not other viral proteins.

In the case of this clone: Its antigen is unknown.

This CDR3 is built from 14 residues. In germline, CDR1 is MDHEN, CDR2 SYDVKM. Trimming cost V 7 bases and J 3 bases, with 13 bases left between them. Sequenced by immunoSEQ multiplex PCR; TCRdb stores in-frame clones only, minus some. The repertoire holds approximately 60,000 clones, with under 95% as singletons. The specimen sequenced was naive CD4+ T cells from PBMCs. The subset was: naive CD4+ T cells isolated by negative enrichment. The TCR originated in an adult with COVID-19. The genes are TRBV28 and TRBJ2-1; tentatively, D is TRBD1 (6 bases). CDR3 loop: CASTRQEIYNEQFF. In DNA form, the CDR3 reads TGTGCCAGCACCAGACAGGAGATCTACAATGAGCAGTTCTTC. Variable domain in full (rest from reference TRBV28 and TRBJ2-1): DVKVTQSSRYLVKRTGEKVFLECVQDMDHENMFWYRQDPGLGLRLIYFSYDVKMKEKGDIPEGYSVSREKKERFSLILESASTNQTSMYLCASTRQEIYNEQFFGPGTRLTVL.